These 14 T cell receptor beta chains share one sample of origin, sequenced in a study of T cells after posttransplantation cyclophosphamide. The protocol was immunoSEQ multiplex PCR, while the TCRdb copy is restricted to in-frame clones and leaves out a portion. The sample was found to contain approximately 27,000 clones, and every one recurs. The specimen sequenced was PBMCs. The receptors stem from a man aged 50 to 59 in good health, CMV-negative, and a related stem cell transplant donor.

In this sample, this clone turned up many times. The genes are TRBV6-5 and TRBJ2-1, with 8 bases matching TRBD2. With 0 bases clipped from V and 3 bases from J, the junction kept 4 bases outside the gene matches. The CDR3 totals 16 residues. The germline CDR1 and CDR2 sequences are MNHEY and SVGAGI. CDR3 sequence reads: CASSYSASGHYNEQFF. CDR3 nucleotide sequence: TGTGCCAGCAGTTACTCGGCTAGCGGGCACTACAATGAGCAGTTCTTC.

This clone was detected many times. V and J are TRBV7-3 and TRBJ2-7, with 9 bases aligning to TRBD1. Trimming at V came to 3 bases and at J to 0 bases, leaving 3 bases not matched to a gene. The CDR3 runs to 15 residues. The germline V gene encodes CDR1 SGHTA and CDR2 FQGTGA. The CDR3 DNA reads TGTGCCAGCAGCTTGGGGACAGGGCTCTCCTACGAGCAGTACTTC. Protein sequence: CASSLGTGLSYEQYF.

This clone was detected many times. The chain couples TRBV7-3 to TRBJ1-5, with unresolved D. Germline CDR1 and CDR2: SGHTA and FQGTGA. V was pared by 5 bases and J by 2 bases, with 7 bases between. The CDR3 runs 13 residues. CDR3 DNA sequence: TGTGCCAGCAGCCTTACAGGCAATCAGCCCCAGCATTTT. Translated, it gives CASSLTGNQPQHF.

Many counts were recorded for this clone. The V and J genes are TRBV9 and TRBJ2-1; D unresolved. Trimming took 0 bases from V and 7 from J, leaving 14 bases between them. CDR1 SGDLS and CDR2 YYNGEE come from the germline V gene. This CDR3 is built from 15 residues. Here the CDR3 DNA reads TGTGCCAGCAGCGTAGTGGCGAGCCCGAGGAATGAGCAGTTCTTC. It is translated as CASSVVASPRNEQFF.

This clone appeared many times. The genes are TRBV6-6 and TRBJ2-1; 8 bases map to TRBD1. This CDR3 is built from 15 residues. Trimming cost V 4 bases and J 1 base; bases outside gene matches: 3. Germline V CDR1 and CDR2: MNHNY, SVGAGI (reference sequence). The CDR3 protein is CASSSRGQSYNEQFF. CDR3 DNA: TGTGCCAGCAGTTCCAGGGGGCAGTCCTACAATGAGCAGTTCTTC.

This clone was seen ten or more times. For the CDR3, the DNA is TGTGCCAGCAGCCAAATCGTTAGCGGACAAGAGACCCAGTACTTC. This codes for CASSQIVSGQETQYF. The genes are TRBV14 and TRBJ2-5; perhaps TRBD2 as D (6 bases). CDR3 length: 15 residues. Germline values: CDR1 SGHDN, CDR2 FVKESK. V was trimmed by 2 bases and J by 2 bases, leaving 12 bases between them.

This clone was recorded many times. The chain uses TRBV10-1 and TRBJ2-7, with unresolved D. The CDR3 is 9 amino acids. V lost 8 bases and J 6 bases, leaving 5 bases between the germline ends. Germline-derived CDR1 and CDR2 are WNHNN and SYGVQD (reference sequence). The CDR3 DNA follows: TGCGCCAGCTCCCGCGAGCAGTACTTC. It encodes CASSREQYF.

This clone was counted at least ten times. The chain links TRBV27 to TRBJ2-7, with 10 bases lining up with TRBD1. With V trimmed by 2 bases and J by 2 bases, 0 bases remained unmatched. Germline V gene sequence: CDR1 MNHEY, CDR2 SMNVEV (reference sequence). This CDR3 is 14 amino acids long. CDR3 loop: CASSLGQGAYEQYF. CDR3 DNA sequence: TGTGCCAGCAGTTTAGGACAGGGGGCCTACGAGCAGTACTTC.

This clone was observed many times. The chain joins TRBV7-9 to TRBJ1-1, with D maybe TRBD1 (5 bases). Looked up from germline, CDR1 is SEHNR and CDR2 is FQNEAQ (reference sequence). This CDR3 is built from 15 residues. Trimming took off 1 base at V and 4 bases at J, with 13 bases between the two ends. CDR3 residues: CASSLGVGGGTEAFF. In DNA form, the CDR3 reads TGTGCCAGCAGCTTAGGAGTGGGGGGTGGCACTGAAGCTTTCTTT.

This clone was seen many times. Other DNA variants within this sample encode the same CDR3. The DNA of the CDR3 is TGTGCCAGCAGCCACAGAGTTGGCACTGAAGCTTTCTTT. Protein: CASSHRVGTEAFF. The genes are TRBV9 and TRBJ1-1; no clear D gene. The ends were cut back, 4 bases at V and 4 bases at J, with 11 bases in the middle. This CDR3 spans 13 amino acids. Germline loops: CDR1 SGDLS, CDR2 YYNGEE.

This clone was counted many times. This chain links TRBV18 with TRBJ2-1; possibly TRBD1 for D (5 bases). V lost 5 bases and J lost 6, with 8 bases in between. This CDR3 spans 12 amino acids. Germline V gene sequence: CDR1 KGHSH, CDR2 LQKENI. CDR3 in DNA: TGTGCCAGCTCATCGACAGTCAATGAGCAGTTCTTC. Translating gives CASSSTVNEQFF.

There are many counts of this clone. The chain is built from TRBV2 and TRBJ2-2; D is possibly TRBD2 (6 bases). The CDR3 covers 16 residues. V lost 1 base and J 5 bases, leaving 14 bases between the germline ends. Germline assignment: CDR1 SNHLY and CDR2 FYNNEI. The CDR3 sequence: CASSEVSGGGTGELFF. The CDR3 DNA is TGTGCCAGCAGTGAAGTGTCAGGTGGGGGGACCGGGGAGCTGTTTTTT.

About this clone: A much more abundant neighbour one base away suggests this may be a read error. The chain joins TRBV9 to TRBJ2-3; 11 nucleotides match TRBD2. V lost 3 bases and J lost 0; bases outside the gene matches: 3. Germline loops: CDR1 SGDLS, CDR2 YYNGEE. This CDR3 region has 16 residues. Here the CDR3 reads CASSGPSGGSTDTQYF. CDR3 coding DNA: TGTGCCAGCAGCGGACCTAGCGGGGGGAGCACAGATACGCAGTATTTT.

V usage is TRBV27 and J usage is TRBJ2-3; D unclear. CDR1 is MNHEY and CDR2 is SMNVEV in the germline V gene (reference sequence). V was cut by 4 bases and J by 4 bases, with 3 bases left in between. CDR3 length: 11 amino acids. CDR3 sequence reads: CASSSADTQYF. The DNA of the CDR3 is TGTGCCAGCAGTTCCGCAGATACGCAGTATTTT.